These 20 T cell receptor beta chains originate from one sample sequenced in a study of blood T cell repertoires in COVID-19. The repertoire was sequenced with immunoSEQ multiplex PCR; TCRdb's copy has only in-frame clones and lacks some. This sample yields around 150,000 clones, of which around 84% are seen a single time; about 19% belongs to the top ten. Material for sequencing was peripheral blood. The receptors stem from a woman aged 80 or over with acute or convalescent COVID-19.

The chain couples TRBV27 to TRBJ1-3, with 7 bases lining up with TRBD1. V was pared by 6 bases and J by 8 bases, with 4 bases of the junction left unmatched. This CDR3 region has 12 residues. Per the germline V gene, CDR1 is MNHEY and CDR2 is SMNVEV (reference sequence). The CDR3 bases are TGTGCCAGCAGAGGGGACAGTGACACCATATATTTT. Translated: CASRGDSDTIYF.

V is TRBV9 and J is TRBJ1-3, with TRBD1 identical over 8 bases. CDR1 SGDLS and CDR2 YYNGEE come from the germline V gene. The trim removed 3 bases at V and 1 base at J, leaving 9 bases unmatched. The CDR3 extends over 17 amino acids. The CDR3 protein is CASSGRTGTNSGNTIYF. CDR3 sequence (DNA): TGTGCCAGCAGCGGGAGGACAGGGACCAATTCTGGAAACACCATATATTTT.

CDR3 DNA sequence: TGTGCCAGCAGCGCGACTAGCGGGAGCGTGTCCTACGAGCAGTACTTC. Protein product: CASSATSGSVSYEQYF. The chain employs TRBV7-2 and TRBJ2-7, with 12 bases aligning to TRBD2. The CDR3 spans 16 residues. V trimming: 5 bases; J trimming: 1 base; junction bases outside the gene matches: 6. Germline CDR1 reads SGHTA; CDR2 reads FQGNSA.

This clone appeared a single time. The chain links TRBV20-1 to TRBJ2-3, with D possibly being TRBD1 (5 bases). CDR1 is DFQATT, CDR2 SNEGSKA, per germline (reference sequence). The CDR3 totals 14 residues. The V end was cut by 3 bases, the J end by 0 bases, with 10 bases between. The CDR3 region is CSASDSSSTDTQYF. CDR3 DNA sequence: TGCAGTGCTAGTGACAGTTCTAGCACAGATACGCAGTATTTT.

V and J are TRBV5-1 and TRBJ2-5; 8 bases map to TRBD2. This CDR3 is built from 16 residues. The germline V gene encodes CDR1 SGHRS and CDR2 YFSETQ. Trimming cost V 1 base and J 0 bases; bases outside gene matches: 5. Written as DNA, the CDR3 is TGCGCCAGCAGCTTGAACCTAGCGGGCCACCAAGAGACCCAGTACTTC. Protein sequence: CASSLNLAGHQETQYF. Combining the CDR3 with reference TRBV5-1 and TRBJ2-5 gives the whole variable domain KAGVTQTPRYLIKTRGQQVTLSCSPISGHRSVSWYQQTPGQGLQFLFEYFSETQRNKGNFPGRFSGRQFSNSRSEMNVSTLELGDSALYLCASSLNLAGHQETQYFGPGTRLLVL.

V gene TRBV15 combines with J gene TRBJ1-5; D is uncertain. CDR1 LNHNV and CDR2 YYDKDF come from the germline V gene (reference sequence). The CDR3 runs 12 residues. V shed 0 bases and J shed 6 bases, with 3 bases lying between them. CDR3 sequence: CATSREAQPQHF. CDR3 nucleotide sequence: TGTGCCACCAGCAGAGAGGCTCAGCCCCAGCATTTT.

The V call is TRBV7-9, the J call TRBJ1-2; D might be TRBD1 (5 bases). This CDR3 region has 14 residues. The germline V and J ends were trimmed by 5 bases and 0 bases, with 10 bases remaining between them. CDR1 and CDR2 (germline): SEHNR, FQNEAQ (reference sequence). This CDR3 reads CASSAGHTNYGYTF. DNA of the CDR3: TGTGCCAGCAGCGCCGGACACACTAACTATGGCTACACCTTC.

The chain recombines TRBV4-2 with TRBJ2-3; 8 nucleotides agree with TRBD2. The CDR3 is 16 residues long. Germline loops: CDR1 LGHNA, CDR2 YNFKEQ. V gave up 4 bases and J gave up 3 bases; unmatched junction bases: 9. The CDR3 loop is CASSRNLAGLTDTQYF. CDR3 DNA: TGTGCCAGCAGCCGCAACTTAGCGGGACTGACAGATACGCAGTATTTT.

The genes are TRBV29-1 and TRBJ2-3; 8 nucleotides line up with TRBD1. The CDR3 length is 16 residues. Germline V gene sequence: CDR1 SQVTM, CDR2 ANQGSEA. After removal of 5 bases from V and 2 bases from J, the junction contained 12 bases not matched to a gene. The CDR3 DNA reads as TGCAGCGTTCCCCCTGCCGGGACAGGAGTCACAGATACGCAGTATTTT. As protein: CSVPPAGTGVTDTQYF.

This clone was observed a single time. The rearrangement joins TRBV18 to TRBJ1-1; 11 positions agree with TRBD1. V lost 8 bases to trimming and J lost 6 bases; unmatched junction nucleotides: 8. Germline V lookup: CDR1 KGHSH, CDR2 LQKENI. The CDR3 is 14 residues long. The CDR3 is CASLTGTGGPEAFF. CDR3 nucleotide sequence: TGTGCCAGCCTGACCGGGACAGGGGGACCTGAAGCTTTCTTT.

The table lists this clone with a count of one. The chain uses TRBV11-1 and TRBJ2-1; 13 bases align to TRBD2. The CDR3 is 15 amino acids. Germline loops: CDR1 SGHAT, CDR2 FQDESV (reference sequence). Trimming took 4 bases from V and 10 from J; bases not matched to a gene: 7. In DNA, the CDR3 is TGTGCCAGCAGCTCACTAGCGGGGGGGGTTATCGAGCAGTTCTTC. Its translation is CASSSLAGGVIEQFF.

The V gene is TRBV19, the J gene TRBJ1-1; D remains unclear. CDR1 is LNHDA, CDR2 SQIVND, per germline (reference sequence). V lost 3 bases and J 4 bases, leaving 18 bases between the germline ends. CDR3 size: 16 residues. CDR3 protein: CASSIGTGRGSTEAFF. CDR3 nucleotides: TGTGCCAGTAGTATTGGAACGGGAAGAGGAAGCACTGAAGCTTTCTTT.

This chain connects TRBV15 to TRBJ1-1, with 7 bases that match TRBD1. The CDR3 consists of 15 residues. The junction had 5 bases not matched to a gene; V was cut back by 1 base and J by 3 bases. From germline, CDR1 is LNHNV and CDR2 YYDKDF (reference sequence). CDR3 bases: TGTGCCACCAGCAGAGGAGGAGGGGGCGACACTGAAGCTTTCTTT. Its translation: CATSRGGGGDTEAFF.

This chain joins TRBV7-2 and TRBJ2-7; 7 nucleotides match TRBD2. Losses at the gene ends were 5 bases for V and 6 bases for J; bases not matched to a gene: 7. The CDR3 loop spans 13 amino acids. Germline assignment: CDR1 SGHTA and CDR2 FQGNSA. CDR3 DNA sequence: TGTGCCAGCAGCGGGAGACTAGCCGGCGAGCAGTACTTC. Translating it yields CASSGRLAGEQYF.

This clone was counted once. The genes are TRBV10-3 and TRBJ2-3; no reliable D call. The CDR3 loop spans 12 amino acids. Per the germline V gene, CDR1 is ENHRY and CDR2 is SYGVKD. Trimming shortened V by 6 bases and J by 1 base, and 5 bases separated the two germline ends. The CDR3 loop is CAISPGTDTQYF. The CDR3 coding sequence is TGTGCCATCAGCCCAGGCACAGATACGCAGTATTTT.

The chain has TRBV23-1 and TRBJ1-2, with TRBD1 identical over 7 bases. TRBV23-1 is treated as an ORF (open reading frame) with a function not yet certain. This CDR3 comprises 20 residues. The V segment lost 6 bases and the J segment 4 bases; nucleotides outside the gene matches: 26. The CDR3 loop reads CASSQDRNRDSTLWSYGYTF. Here the CDR3 DNA reads TGCGCCAGCAGCCAGGATAGGAACCGGGACAGTACGCTATGGAGCTATGGCTACACCTTC.

CDR3 sequence: CASSNTVLGENTIYF. The CDR3 region has the DNA TGTGCCAGCTCTAATACAGTTCTGGGTGAGAACACCATATATTTT. The chain combines TRBV18 with TRBJ1-3, with unresolved D. Germline V CDR1 and CDR2: KGHSH, LQKENI. Trimming left V 6 bases short and J 7 bases short, with 19 bases between. This CDR3 has 15 residues.

V is TRBV9 and J is TRBJ2-1, with TRBD2 matching over 8 bases. The CDR3 length is 15 residues. CDR1 is SGDLS and CDR2 is YYNGEE in the germline V gene. V was clipped by 0 bases and J by 8 bases; unmatched bases: 7. The CDR3 is CASSVATGGPDEQFF. The CDR3 DNA is TGTGCCAGCAGCGTAGCCACGGGGGGGCCCGATGAGCAGTTCTTC.

The J gene is TRBJ2-1, the V gene TRBV5-1; a weak D match, TRBD1 (5 bases). The CDR3 totals 17 residues. The V end was cut by 4 bases, the J end by 2 bases, with 19 bases between. Germline CDR1 is SGHRS and CDR2 is YFSETQ. Here the CDR3 DNA reads TGCGCCAGCAGCGAAGTCAGGGCAGATCCGACCTACAATGAGCAGTTCTTC. Encoded protein: CASSEVRADPTYNEQFF.

The genes are TRBV24-1 and TRBJ1-2; maybe TRBD1 (6 bases). The CDR3 runs to 12 residues. CDR1 and CDR2 (germline): KGHDR, SFDVKD. The ends were cut back, 7 bases at V and 8 bases at J, with 13 bases in the middle. In DNA, the CDR3 is TGTGCCACCAGCGCACAGGGTGGCGGCTACACCTTC. Its protein product is CATSAQGGGYTF.